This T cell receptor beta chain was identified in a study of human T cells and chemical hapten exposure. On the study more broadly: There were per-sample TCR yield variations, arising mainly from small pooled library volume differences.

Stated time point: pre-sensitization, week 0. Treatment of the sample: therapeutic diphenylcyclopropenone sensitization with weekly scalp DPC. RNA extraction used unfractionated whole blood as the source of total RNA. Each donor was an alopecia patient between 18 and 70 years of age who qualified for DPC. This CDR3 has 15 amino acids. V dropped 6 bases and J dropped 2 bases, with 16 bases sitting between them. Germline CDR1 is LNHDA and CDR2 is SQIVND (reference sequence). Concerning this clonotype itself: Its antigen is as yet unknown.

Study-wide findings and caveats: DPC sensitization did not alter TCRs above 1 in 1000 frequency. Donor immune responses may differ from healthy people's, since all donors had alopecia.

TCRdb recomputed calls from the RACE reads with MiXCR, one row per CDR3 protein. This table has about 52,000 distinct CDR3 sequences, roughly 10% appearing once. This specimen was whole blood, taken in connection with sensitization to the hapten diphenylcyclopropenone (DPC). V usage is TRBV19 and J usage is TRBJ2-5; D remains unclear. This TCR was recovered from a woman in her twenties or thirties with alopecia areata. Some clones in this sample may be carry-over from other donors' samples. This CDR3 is CASSPRYGFQETQYF. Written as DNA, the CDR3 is TGTGCCAGTAGCCCACGTTATGGGTTTCAAGAGACCCAGTACTTC.